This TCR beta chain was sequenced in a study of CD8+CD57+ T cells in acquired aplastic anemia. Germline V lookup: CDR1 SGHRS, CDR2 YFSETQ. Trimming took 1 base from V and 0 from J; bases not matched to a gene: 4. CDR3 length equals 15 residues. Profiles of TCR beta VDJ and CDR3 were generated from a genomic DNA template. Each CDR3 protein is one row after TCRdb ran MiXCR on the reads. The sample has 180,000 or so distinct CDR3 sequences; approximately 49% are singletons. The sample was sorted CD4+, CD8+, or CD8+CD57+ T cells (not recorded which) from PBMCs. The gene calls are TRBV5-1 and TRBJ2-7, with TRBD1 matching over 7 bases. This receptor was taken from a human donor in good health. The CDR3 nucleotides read TGCGCCAGCAGCTTGACAGGGGCCAGCTCCTACGAGCAGTACTTC. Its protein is CASSLTGASSYEQYF.